This T cell receptor beta chain was obtained from a study of memory CD8 T cells in hepatitis C reinfection. V was trimmed by 5 bases and J by 6 bases, leaving 5 bases between them. Germline CDR1 and CDR2: SGHAT and FQNNGV. The CDR3 is 11 amino acids. Profiling relied on immunoSEQ multiplex PCR, and the TCRdb table lists in-frame clones only, not all of them. This sample has tens of thousands of clones, with roughly 89% found just once. The time point was: late/post reinfection, 12 to 24 weeks after detection. The sorted cells went straight to TCR sequencing with no prior in vitro expansion. The rearrangement joins TRBV11-2 to TRBJ2-1; no firm D call. The origin of this receptor is a man aged 18 to 35 with hepatitis C virus infection. Sequenced sample: naive CD8+ T cells sorted from blood. The CDR3 loop is CASSLINEQFF. For the CDR3, the DNA is TGTGCCAGCAGCCTAATCAATGAGCAGTTCTTC.